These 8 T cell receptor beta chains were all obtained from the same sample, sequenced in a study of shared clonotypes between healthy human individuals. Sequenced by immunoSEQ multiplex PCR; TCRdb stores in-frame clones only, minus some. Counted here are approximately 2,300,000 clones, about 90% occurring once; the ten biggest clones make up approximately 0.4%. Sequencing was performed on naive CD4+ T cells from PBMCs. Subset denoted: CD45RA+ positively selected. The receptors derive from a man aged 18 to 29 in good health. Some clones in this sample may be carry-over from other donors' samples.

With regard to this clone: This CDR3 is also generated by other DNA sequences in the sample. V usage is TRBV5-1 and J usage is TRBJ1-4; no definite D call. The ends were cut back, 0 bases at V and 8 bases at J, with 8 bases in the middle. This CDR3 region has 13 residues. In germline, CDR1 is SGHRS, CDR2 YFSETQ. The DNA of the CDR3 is TGCGCCAGCAGCTTGGCGGGTAACGAAAAACTGTTTTTT. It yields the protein CASSLAGNEKLFF.

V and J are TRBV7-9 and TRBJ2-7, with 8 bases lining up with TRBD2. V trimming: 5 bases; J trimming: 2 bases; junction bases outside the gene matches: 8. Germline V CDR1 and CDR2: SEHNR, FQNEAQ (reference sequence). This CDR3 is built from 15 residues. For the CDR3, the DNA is TGTGCCAGCAGCCCGGTAGTAGCGGGGACCTACGAGCAGTACTTC. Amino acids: CASSPVVAGTYEQYF.

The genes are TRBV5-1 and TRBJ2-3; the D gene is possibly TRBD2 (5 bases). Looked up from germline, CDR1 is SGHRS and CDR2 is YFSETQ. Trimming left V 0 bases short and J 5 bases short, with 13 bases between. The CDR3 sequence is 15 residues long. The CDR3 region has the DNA TGCGCCAGCAGCTTGGACGGGGTCAGCGGAGATACGCAGTATTTT. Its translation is CASSLDGVSGDTQYF.

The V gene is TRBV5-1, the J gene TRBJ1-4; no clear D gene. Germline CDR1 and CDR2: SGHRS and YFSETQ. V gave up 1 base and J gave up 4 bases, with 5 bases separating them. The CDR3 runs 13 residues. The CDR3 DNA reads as TGCGCCAGCAGCTTGACTGTTAATGAAAAACTGTTTTTT. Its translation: CASSLTVNEKLFF.

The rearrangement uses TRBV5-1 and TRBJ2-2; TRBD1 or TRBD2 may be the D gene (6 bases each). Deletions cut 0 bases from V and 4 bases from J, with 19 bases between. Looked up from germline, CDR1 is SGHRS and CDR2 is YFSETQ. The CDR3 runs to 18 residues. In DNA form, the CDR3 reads TGCGCCAGCAGCTTGGGTGCAGGGGCCGGGGGTGGCACCGGGGAGCTGTTTTTT. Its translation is CASSLGAGAGGGTGELFF. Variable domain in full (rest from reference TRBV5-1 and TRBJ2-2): KAGVTQTPRYLIKTRGQQVTLSCSPISGHRSVSWYQQTPGQGLQFLFEYFSETQRNKGNFPGRFSGRQFSNSRSEMNVSTLELGDSALYLCASSLGAGAGGGTGELFFGEGSRLTVL.

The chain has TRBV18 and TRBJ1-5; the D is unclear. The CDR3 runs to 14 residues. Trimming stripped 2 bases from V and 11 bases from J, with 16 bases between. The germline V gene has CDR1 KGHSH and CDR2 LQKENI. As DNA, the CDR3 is TGTGCCAGCTCACCATCAAAGTCTCTCTTGTCCCAGCATTTT. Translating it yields CASSPSKSLLSQHF.

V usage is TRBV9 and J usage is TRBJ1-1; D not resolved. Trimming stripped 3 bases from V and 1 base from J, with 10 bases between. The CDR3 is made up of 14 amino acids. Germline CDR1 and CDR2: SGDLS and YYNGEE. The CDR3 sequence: CASSAHRKNTEAFF. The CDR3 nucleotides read TGTGCCAGCAGCGCCCATCGCAAGAACACTGAAGCTTTCTTT.

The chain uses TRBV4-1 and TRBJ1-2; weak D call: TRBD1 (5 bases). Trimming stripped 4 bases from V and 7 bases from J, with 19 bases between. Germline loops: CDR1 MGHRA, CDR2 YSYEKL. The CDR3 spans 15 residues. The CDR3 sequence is CASSPPFQDRGGYTF. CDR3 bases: TGCGCCAGCAGCCCCCCCTTTCAGGATAGGGGTGGCTACACCTTC.